This entry features one T cell receptor (beta chain) sequence. The sample originates from a study of OX40 agonist ivuxolimab in advanced cancers. Some clones are missing from TCRdb's copy, which holds only in-frame ones; the method was immunoSEQ multiplex PCR. Seen here are roughly 65,000 clones, approximately 89% observed once, and the top ten hold 0.25% to 0.3%. V was cut by 2 bases and J by 0 bases, with 4 bases left in between. The germline V gene has CDR1 SGHNT and CDR2 YYREEE (reference sequence). This CDR3 has 13 amino acids. The clonotype originates from an adult with an advanced solid tumor such as melanoma, head and neck, liver or kidney cancer. Source: CD4+ or CD8+ T cells sorted from blood, taken in a trial of the OX40 agonist ivuxolimab. The chain has TRBV5-4 and TRBJ2-3; no reliable D call. As DNA, the CDR3 is TGTGCCAGCAGCTTCCCCAGCACAGATACGCAGTATTTT. This translates into CASSFPSTDTQYF.